This T cell receptor beta chain was identified in a study of cytomegalovirus exposure and HLA in healthy donors (TCRdb year 2017). Regarding the complete study: An earlier analysis of 587 of the donors reported approximately 280 Gb of sequence data and 90 million to 120 million unique TCR beta sequences obtained from about 170 million T cells. An early release covering more than 500 HLA-typed donors comprised 300 to 350 gigabases of sequencing data and tens of millions of unique TCR sequences. Of the 300 to 450 genotyped donors, about 80% fell in the genetic ancestry cluster associated with self-reported Caucasian donors. The study was designed to test whether signatures of past pathogen exposure could be identified by cataloging public T cell receptors. The study used immunosequencing to profile the T cell repertoires of 600 to 850 subjects and linked those repertoires to cytomegalovirus serostatus. In addition to the first cohort of 650 to 800 subjects, a separate validation cohort of over 90 different subjects was used. High-throughput TCR immunosequencing, statistical association of individual TCRs with disease status, and machine learning were combined to predict cytomegalovirus infection status. A later analysis re-examined previously published TCR beta repertoires from over 500 donors and added high-resolution HLA genotyping to investigate patterns of TCR occurrence. In the later analysis, no new phenotypic data were used to find candidate immune exposures; instead, reliance was placed on TCR beta sequences and their occurrence across donors. To decide whether each TCR beta V gene segment behaved as functional or pseudogenic, an earlier analysis of 587 of the donors relied on high-throughput TCR beta sequencing. Donor age, sex, ethnicity and CMV serostatus were compiled alongside the repertoire data. In a later genetic analysis, genome-wide SNP genotypes for about 65% of the roughly 700 donors were used, and that subset was treated as a discovery cohort. Every repertoire in the discovery cohort had been generated on one and the same sequencing platform. HLA typing covered class I and class II loci at four-digit resolution. The number of typed donors differed by locus: roughly 620-630 for A, B, C, DRB1 and DQB1; approximately 540 for DQA1; some 610 for DPA1; and about 450 for DPB1. Roughly 5 DR-DQ haplotypes were handled as single units for association and clustering because linkage in the cohort was strong. Across 398 genotyped donors of the cohort, an average of about 240,000 unique TCR beta nucleotide sequences per donor were sequenced, and about a sixth of those sequences were non-productive.

Comment on this clone: Its antigen is unknown. No base qualities exist here, and no much larger clone lies one base off it.

The cohort consisted of more than 650 healthy bone marrow donors. At the time of sampling, every cohort member was nominally healthy, though immune exposures that went unrecorded were likely present. The donor was CMV seropositive and belonged to the group of around 300 seropositive cohort members. A peripheral blood sample was provided by each donor, and peripheral blood mononuclear cells were used for TCR beta sequencing. Genomic DNA was extracted from the blood cell samples with the Qiagen DNeasy Blood Extraction Kit. CDR1 SQVTM and CDR2 ANQGSEA are derived from the germline V gene. From its cysteine to its phenylalanine, the CDR3 spans 15 amino acids. Kept here is only the CDR3 DNA, which spans 45 bases and is read in frame from base 1. The V end gives up 2 bases and the J end 3 bases, leaving 5 bases in the junction not matched to a gene. General findings and caveats noted by the study authors: Only TCR beta chains were sequenced in this cohort, and the absence of alpha or paired-chain data limited detectable features. The classifier was reported to diagnose cytomegalovirus status with high specificity and sensitivity in both the original cohort and the validation cohort. V-gene and J-gene trimming of TCR beta chains was associated with a missense DCLRE1C variant in a later genetic analysis, and the association was replicated in an independent cohort. Sequencing depth was assumed to be roughly uniform across donors in the presence/absence analyses, though that assumption may not hold. When HLA alleles, especially DR and DQ, strongly co-occurred, attributing TCR associations to individual alleles was difficult. In the study, some 180 TCR beta chains were listed as associated with cytomegalovirus. The authors suggested that the approach could potentially be extended to other disease states and immunological phenotypes. In a later analysis, HLA-associated TCR beta chains were found to be more clonally expanded and to have lower generation probabilities than equally common non-associated chains. A cluster of highly shared sequence variants was judged likely to be a technical artifact of the sequencing pipeline. At a false discovery rate of 0.05, a later analysis linked some 18,000 TCR beta sequences to specific HLA alleles. Broadly in line with IMGT annotations, most TCR beta V segments showed up in productive rearrangements about 87% or about 30% of the time in an earlier analysis of 587 of the donors. Most CMV-associated TCR beta chains appeared to be HLA-restricted in a later analysis, and the HLA associations seemed to be driven largely by CMV exposure. A further reported finding was that TCR beta sequences accurately predicted the HLA-A and HLA-B alleles for most subjects in the first cohort. Some IMGT-functional V segments, including TRBV6-2 and TRBV6-3, could not be told apart with the 87-base-pair reads, so those segments were excluded. While some public TCRs were present in many individuals, most TCR sequences turned up only very rarely across donors. Correlated functional status among segregating V segments might be attributable to linkage disequilibrium, but an unknown experimental factor could not be ruled out. Because counts were too low, 15 to 20 rarely observed V segments, including chromosome 9 orphons, were excluded from the earlier analysis of 500 to 700 of the donors. For the cohort, immune exposure information was limited to CMV serostatus. In a later analysis, the rate of TCR association differed among HLA loci, with DRB1 alleles having the most associated TCRs and HLA-C alleles having the fewest. Compared with the approximately 670-donor mean, donors in an Asian-associated ancestry cluster had fewer N-insertions in productive TCRs, according to a later genetic analysis. According to a later analysis, parvovirus B19, influenza, CMV and Epstein-Barr virus appeared linked to several top co-occurrence clusters. Three of the identified cytomegalovirus-associated TCR beta chains were confirmed in vitro to be specific for cytomegalovirus antigens. Because HLA typing was unavailable for some donors at each locus, only the typed subset was used in association tests.

Receptor libraries were prepared by the immunoSEQ multiplex PCR assay. For the multiplex PCR, a mixture combining 60 forward primers for TCR Vbeta segments and 13 reverse primers for TCR Jbeta segments was used. Amplification of the CDR3 region of rearranged TCR beta genes was performed with a multiplex PCR assay on genomic DNA. The Illumina HiSeq System was used to sequence the amplified TCR beta libraries as 87-base-pair reads. The authors processed their data as follows. In a later analysis, around 80 million unique TCR beta chains were counted across the roughly 670 repertoires, and about 10 million of these chains were shared by at least two donors. Raw reads were error-corrected and collapsed into unique sequences with a nearest-neighbor algorithm that merged closely related sequences to remove PCR and sequencing errors. Alignment of CDR3 sequences to IMGT reference sequences was used to assign V, D and J gene segments. Each retained sequence needed at least a six-nucleotide match to both a V gene segment and a J gene segment. Rearrangements were called productive when the CDR3 lacked stop codons and stayed in frame with V and J; all others were non-productive. Following IMGT convention, CDR3 was defined as the stretch from the second conserved V-encoded cysteine to the conserved J-encoded phenylalanine. The earlier analysis of about 570 of the donors excluded any sequence lacking an unambiguous match to a single V gene segment. An earlier analysis of roughly 590 of the donors called V segments functional above 56.7% productive rearrangements and segregating when the between-donor standard deviation exceeded 5%. A statistical classification framework was built for diagnosing cytomegalovirus status from the catalog of TCR beta chain sequences. In a later analysis, TCR nucleotide sequences were compared against IMGT/GENE-DB human TR gene sequences so that V and J genes could be assigned. Using the TCRdist pipeline, a later analysis assigned CDR3 sequences along with most-parsimonious VDJ recombination scenarios. In a later analysis, every TCR beta chain was defined by the combination of its CDR3 amino acid sequence and its V-gene family, and reads without a unique V-gene family were dropped. A later analysis removed roughly 590 highly shared, low-generation-probability nucleotide sequences to deal with suspected cross-contamination and a sequencing artifact. In a later analysis, a clonal expansion index for each public chain was calculated from normalized within-repertoire ranks of inferred template counts. Generation probabilities in a later analysis came from a VDJ recombination model fitted to out-of-frame rearrangements, and those results were checked against IGoR. Hypergeometric tests were used in a later analysis to score TCR-TCR, TCR-HLA and TCR-CMV co-occurrence, with a repertoire-size bias correction applied to the TCR pairs. To estimate false discovery rates, a later analysis permuted the HLA or CMV assignments 20 times. In a later analysis, co-occurring TCRs were grouped using DBSCAN, with TCRdist sequence similarity added in when clustering inside HLA-allele-positive subsets. Repertoires with fewer than 30,000 or more than 120,000 public chains, plus five repertoires with anomalous nucleotide sharing, were excluded from co-occurrence clustering. The source is immuneACCESS, and TCRdb retained only in-frame sequences with V and J called. Part of the clones is not carried over; for the studies checked, unresolved V genes explain less than half of this, and the remainder is unexplained. That table supplies the V and J calls and clone size; D and trimming were determined from the DNA. The sample profile shows approximately 92,000 clones; around 81% of them were found once. The ten largest clones take up approximately 3.9% of the sample.

The clonotype originates from a woman in her 70s in good health and CMV-seropositive. The rearranged chain carries TRBV29-1 and TRBJ2-2, with TRBD2 identical over 8 junction bases. Sequencing was done on a sample of PBMCs. The CDR3 amino acid sequence is: CSVETRGVHTGELFF. The sequenced DNA is TGCAGCGTTGAAACGCGGGGGGTCCACACCGGGGAGCTGTTTTTT.